The clone carrying this TCR beta chain was observed at least ten times. This sample is part of a study of human T cells and chemical hapten exposure. CDR3 length equals 14 residues. CDR1 and CDR2 from the germline V gene are SGDLS and YYNGEE. V lost 4 bases to trimming and J lost 3 bases, with 11 bases between them. TCRdb ran MiXCR on the RACE reads and lists one entry per CDR3 protein. The sample lists a few hundred thousand distinct CDR3 sequences, about 6% occurring once. Time point in this sample: patch test 2, 6 weeks after DPC sensitization. Treatment indicated: therapeutic diphenylcyclopropenone sensitization with weekly scalp DPC.

The chain links TRBV9 to TRBJ1-5; D might be TRBD1 (5 bases). This receptor was identified in a woman in her late teens or twenties with alopecia areata. Some clones in this sample may be carry-over from other donors' samples. The material sequenced was whole blood, taken in connection with sensitization to the hapten diphenylcyclopropenone (DPC). Here the CDR3 reads CASSRGGLNQPQHF. CDR3 nucleotide sequence: TGTGCCAGCAGCCGGGGGGGTCTCAATCAGCCCCAGCATTTT.